Below, 3 T cell receptor beta chains from the same sample are listed, as sequenced in a study of PD-1 blockade in classical Hodgkin lymphoma. Profiled with immunoSEQ multiplex PCR; TCRdb holds only in-frame clones, not every one. The table has 15,000 to 20,000 clones, approximately 80% seen once. The time point is: cycle 4 day 1 (C4D1), after less than 7 weeks of nivolumab. Relapses following autologous stem cell transplantation were seen in all patients, with brentuximab vedotin exposure varying. This specimen consisted of peripheral blood mononuclear cells (PBMCs), obtained before the fourth cycle of nivolumab. The receptors shown here come from a human donor with classical Hodgkin lymphoma.

The V and J genes are TRBV7-2 and TRBJ2-4; D is possibly TRBD1 (5 bases). The V and J ends lost 4 bases and 1 base respectively, with 11 bases between them. There are 15 residues in the CDR3. Germline V gene data show CDR1 as SGHTA and CDR2 as FQGNSA. The chain's CDR3 is CASSSQGFAKNIQYF. CDR3 DNA: TGTGCCAGCAGCTCGCAGGGATTCGCCAAAAACATTCAGTACTTC.

This clone was picked up a small number of times. The CDR3 DNA is TGTGCCAGCACCGGGGCTGGCTACGAGCAGTACTTC. Residues: CASTGAGYEQYF. V gene TRBV2 combines with J gene TRBJ2-7; D possibly uses TRBD1 or TRBD2 (5 bases each). The ends were cut back, 7 bases at V and 3 bases at J, with 10 bases in the middle. The CDR3 has 12 amino acids. Germline assignment: CDR1 SNHLY and CDR2 FYNNEI.

The CDR3 coding sequence is TGTGCCAGCAGCTTGACCCCCACCTATACGCAGTATTTT. Protein: CASSLTPTYTQYF. The rearrangement joins TRBV5-6 to TRBJ2-3; D not certain. V was shortened by 1 base and J by 7 bases, with 10 bases between the two germline ends. CDR3 size: 13 residues. CDR1 and CDR2 (germline): SGHDT, YYEEEE.